A selection of T cell receptor beta chains follows, all from one sample in a study of cytomegalovirus exposure and HLA in healthy donors. The data were produced by immunoSEQ multiplex PCR, yet TCRdb's version contains in-frame clones alone and is incomplete. This table holds about 140,000 clones, approximately 88% found once. The sequencing input was PBMCs. These receptor sequences come from a man aged 18 to 30 in good health and CMV-seropositive. Both conserved end residues are part of each CDR3. Fields, in order: CDR3 DNA, CDR3 protein, clone size, J gene, V gene, D gene. The D gene is left open where the match is weak. Size tells how often a clone was seen (once, few, many) or the class of an expanded clone, and some rows leave it out.

CDR3nt: TGTGCCCTAGCGGCAGGGTTAGCCTACGAGCAGTACTTC
CDR3aa: CALAAGLAYEQYF
abundance: .
j_gene: TRBJ2-7
v_gene: TRBV30
d_gene: TRBD2

CDR3nt: TGCGCCAGCAGCCGGACAGAGAATGAGCAGTTCTTC
CDR3aa: CASSRTENEQFF
abundance: .
j_gene: TRBJ2-1
v_gene: TRBV10-1
d_gene: .

CDR3nt: TGCAGCGTTGACACAGGAGATACCTACGAGCAGTACTTC
CDR3aa: CSVDTGDTYEQYF
abundance: .
j_gene: TRBJ2-7
v_gene: TRBV29-1
d_gene: .

CDR3nt: TGTGCCAGCAGCTTGTTTACATGGGAGACCCAGTACTTC
CDR3aa: CASSLFTWETQYF
abundance: once
j_gene: TRBJ2-5
v_gene: TRBV5-6
d_gene: .

CDR3nt: TGTGCCAGCAGTATACAAGAGACCCAGTACTTC
CDR3aa: CASSIQETQYF
abundance: .
j_gene: TRBJ2-5
v_gene: TRBV28
d_gene: .

CDR3nt: TGCGCCAGCAGCCAAGACAGGGGAGTGGACACCGGGGAGCTGTTTTTT
CDR3aa: CASSQDRGVDTGELFF
abundance: .
j_gene: TRBJ2-2
v_gene: TRBV4-1
d_gene: .

CDR3nt: TGCAGCGCTGCGGGACTACACAATGAGCAGTTCTTC
CDR3aa: CSAAGLHNEQFF
abundance: .
j_gene: TRBJ2-1
v_gene: TRBV29-1
d_gene: TRBD2

CDR3nt: TGTGCCACCGGACTAGCGAATGCCTACGAGCAGTACTTC
CDR3aa: CATGLANAYEQYF
abundance: .
j_gene: TRBJ2-7
v_gene: TRBV19
d_gene: TRBD2

CDR3nt: TGTGCCAGCACAGGCGGGAGTTTCTACAATGAGCAGTTCTTC
CDR3aa: CASTGGSFYNEQFF
abundance: .
j_gene: TRBJ2-1
v_gene: TRBV6-1
d_gene: TRBD2

CDR3nt: TGTGCCAGCAGTTACGTCCAGGGAAACTATGGCTACACCTTC
CDR3aa: CASSYVQGNYGYTF
abundance: .
j_gene: TRBJ1-2
v_gene: TRBV6-6
d_gene: .

CDR3nt: TGTGCCAGCAGCCCTAGCGACAATGAGCAGTTCTTC
CDR3aa: CASSPSDNEQFF
abundance: .
j_gene: TRBJ2-1
v_gene: TRBV6-6
d_gene: .

CDR3nt: TGTGCCACCAGAAGCCACACTGAAGCTTTCTTT
CDR3aa: CATRSHTEAFF
abundance: once
j_gene: TRBJ1-1
v_gene: TRBV11-2
d_gene: .

CDR3nt: TGTGCCAGCAGCTCGACATTTAGCTCCTACGAGCAGTACTTC
CDR3aa: CASSSTFSSYEQYF
abundance: .
j_gene: TRBJ2-7
v_gene: TRBV7-2
d_gene: .

CDR3nt: TGTGCCAGCAGCTTGGGGACAGGCTCGGGGAATTCACCCCTCCACTTT
CDR3aa: CASSLGTGSGNSPLHF
abundance: few
j_gene: TRBJ1-6
v_gene: TRBV5-4
d_gene: TRBD1

CDR3nt: TGTGCCAGTAACCCCATCTCTCGGTACACCTTC
CDR3aa: CASNPISRYTF
abundance: .
j_gene: TRBJ1-2
v_gene: TRBV19
d_gene: .

CDR3nt: TGCGCCAGCAGTGTTGGGACAGGGGGGACTTACGAGCAGTACTTC
CDR3aa: CASSVGTGGTYEQYF
abundance: .
j_gene: TRBJ2-7
v_gene: TRBV10-1
d_gene: TRBD1

CDR3nt: TGTGCCAGCAGTTACTCGGGACAGGGGGCAGAGACCCAGTACTTC
CDR3aa: CASSYSGQGAETQYF
abundance: .
j_gene: TRBJ2-5
v_gene: TRBV6-5
d_gene: TRBD1

CDR3nt: TGTGCCAGTAGTGGAGTGCATAATTCACCCCTCCACTTT
CDR3aa: CASSGVHNSPLHF
abundance: .
j_gene: TRBJ1-6
v_gene: TRBV19
d_gene: .

CDR3nt: TGTGCCAGTAGTATACCGGGGGACCCTCTCCCCACCTTC
CDR3aa: CASSIPGDPLPTF
abundance: .
j_gene: TRBJ1-2
v_gene: TRBV19
d_gene: .

CDR3nt: TGCAGCGTTGGGGGGCCTGGGGCCAACGTCCTGACTTTC
CDR3aa: CSVGGPGANVLTF
abundance: .
j_gene: TRBJ2-6
v_gene: TRBV29-1
d_gene: .

CDR3nt: TGTGCCAGCAGCACAGGGCAGGAAGGCCCTGAAGCTTTCTTT
CDR3aa: CASSTGQEGPEAFF
abundance: .
j_gene: TRBJ1-1
v_gene: TRBV5-4
d_gene: .

CDR3nt: TGTGCCAGCAGCTCTCGACTAGCTGGTGAGCAGTACTTC
CDR3aa: CASSSRLAGEQYF
abundance: .
j_gene: TRBJ2-7
v_gene: TRBV14
d_gene: TRBD2

CDR3nt: TGTGCCAGCAGCACTGGGACAAGTTATGAGCAGTTCTTC
CDR3aa: CASSTGTSYEQFF
abundance: .
j_gene: TRBJ2-1
v_gene: TRBV13
d_gene: .

CDR3nt: TGCGCCAGCAGCCATACTTGGGGCGCGAACACCGGGGAGCTGTTTTTT
CDR3aa: CASSHTWGANTGELFF
abundance: .
j_gene: TRBJ2-2
v_gene: TRBV4-1
d_gene: .

CDR3nt: TGCGCCAGCAGCTTGGGACTAGAGTACAATGAGCAGTTCTTC
CDR3aa: CASSLGLEYNEQFF
abundance: .
j_gene: TRBJ2-1
v_gene: TRBV5-1
d_gene: .

CDR3nt: TGTGCCAGTAGTACCCGGGGATTCGTTGACACCGGGGAGCTGTTTTTT
CDR3aa: CASSTRGFVDTGELFF
abundance: once
j_gene: TRBJ2-2
v_gene: TRBV19
d_gene: .

CDR3nt: TGTGCCAGCAGTTACGTTCTCCGGGACAAGGACAGTGAGCAGTTCTTC
CDR3aa: CASSYVLRDKDSEQFF
abundance: .
j_gene: TRBJ2-1
v_gene: TRBV6-6
d_gene: .

CDR3nt: TGTGCCAGCAGCTTAGCGCTCGGGCAGATCTCGGGAGGCTACACCTTC
CDR3aa: CASSLALGQISGGYTF
abundance: once
j_gene: TRBJ1-2
v_gene: TRBV7-9
d_gene: .

CDR3nt: TGCGCCAGCAGCTGGGGACAGGGAGAGACTGAAGCTTTCTTT
CDR3aa: CASSWGQGETEAFF
abundance: .
j_gene: TRBJ1-1
v_gene: TRBV5-1
d_gene: TRBD1

CDR3nt: TGTGCCAGCAGTCTAGGGGGAAGTACCGGGGAGCTGTTTTTT
CDR3aa: CASSLGGSTGELFF
abundance: .
j_gene: TRBJ2-2
v_gene: TRBV27
d_gene: .

CDR3nt: TGTGCCAGCAGCAAGACAGCCCGCACAGATACGCAGTATTTT
CDR3aa: CASSKTARTDTQYF
abundance: .
j_gene: TRBJ2-3
v_gene: TRBV6-5
d_gene: .

CDR3nt: TGTGCCTGGAACCGAGGGTACCAAGAGACCCAGTACTTC
CDR3aa: CAWNRGYQETQYF
abundance: once
j_gene: TRBJ2-5
v_gene: TRBV30
d_gene: .

CDR3nt: TGTGCCAGCAGTTCCAAATTTGGGGGGGTGGCCCAGTACTTC
CDR3aa: CASSSKFGGVAQYF
abundance: .
j_gene: TRBJ2-5
v_gene: TRBV6-6
d_gene: TRBD2

CDR3nt: TGCGCCAGCAGTGATCGGTTAGGGGAGAACACTGAAGCTTTCTTT
CDR3aa: CASSDRLGENTEAFF
abundance: .
j_gene: TRBJ1-1
v_gene: TRBV10-1
d_gene: .

CDR3nt: TGTGCCAGCAGCAACAACAGGGGGCAGTATGGAAACACTGAAGCTTTCTTT
CDR3aa: CASSNNRGQYGNTEAFF
abundance: .
j_gene: TRBJ1-1
v_gene: TRBV21-1
d_gene: .

CDR3nt: TGTGCCAGCATCGACGCGGGAGGGGCTAACTATGGCTACACCTTC
CDR3aa: CASIDAGGANYGYTF
abundance: .
j_gene: TRBJ1-2
v_gene: TRBV6-5
d_gene: .

CDR3nt: TGTGCCTGGTCAACACAGGGGGCGCTCTACTATGGCTACACCTTC
CDR3aa: CAWSTQGALYYGYTF
abundance: .
j_gene: TRBJ1-2
v_gene: TRBV30
d_gene: TRBD1

CDR3nt: TGCGCCAGCAGCATCACGAGTAGCGGGAGCTCCTACAATGAGCAGTTCTTC
CDR3aa: CASSITSSGSSYNEQFF
abundance: .
j_gene: TRBJ2-1
v_gene: TRBV4-1
d_gene: TRBD2

CDR3nt: TGTGCCAGCAGTTACCTACCTGCGGTGGATACGCAGTATTTT
CDR3aa: CASSYLPAVDTQYF
abundance: once
j_gene: TRBJ2-3
v_gene: TRBV6-6
d_gene: .

CDR3nt: TGCGCCAGCAGCTTTGGGTGGAGCCAAGAGACCCAGTACTTC
CDR3aa: CASSFGWSQETQYF
abundance: .
j_gene: TRBJ2-5
v_gene: TRBV5-1
d_gene: .

CDR3nt: TGCGCCAGCCAACAGGGAAACACCGGGGAGCTGTTTTTT
CDR3aa: CASQQGNTGELFF
abundance: once
j_gene: TRBJ2-2
v_gene: TRBV5-1
d_gene: .

CDR3nt: TGCGCCAGCAACTCAGGGTCAGAGGAGACTGAAGCTTTCTTT
CDR3aa: CASNSGSEETEAFF
abundance: once
j_gene: TRBJ1-1
v_gene: TRBV4-1
d_gene: .

CDR3nt: TGTGCCTGGAGTGTGGGAGGGCATACCAACATTCAGTACTTC
CDR3aa: CAWSVGGHTNIQYF
abundance: .
j_gene: TRBJ2-4
v_gene: TRBV30
d_gene: TRBD2

CDR3nt: TGTGCCAGCACTCTGGGACTAGCGGGGAACACCGGGGAGCTGTTTTTT
CDR3aa: CASTLGLAGNTGELFF
abundance: .
j_gene: TRBJ2-2
v_gene: TRBV2
d_gene: TRBD2

CDR3nt: TGTGCCAGCAGCTCCTCGACAGAGCCCTTGAGGTATGGCTACACCTTC
CDR3aa: CASSSSTEPLRYGYTF
abundance: .
j_gene: TRBJ1-2
v_gene: TRBV7-9
d_gene: .